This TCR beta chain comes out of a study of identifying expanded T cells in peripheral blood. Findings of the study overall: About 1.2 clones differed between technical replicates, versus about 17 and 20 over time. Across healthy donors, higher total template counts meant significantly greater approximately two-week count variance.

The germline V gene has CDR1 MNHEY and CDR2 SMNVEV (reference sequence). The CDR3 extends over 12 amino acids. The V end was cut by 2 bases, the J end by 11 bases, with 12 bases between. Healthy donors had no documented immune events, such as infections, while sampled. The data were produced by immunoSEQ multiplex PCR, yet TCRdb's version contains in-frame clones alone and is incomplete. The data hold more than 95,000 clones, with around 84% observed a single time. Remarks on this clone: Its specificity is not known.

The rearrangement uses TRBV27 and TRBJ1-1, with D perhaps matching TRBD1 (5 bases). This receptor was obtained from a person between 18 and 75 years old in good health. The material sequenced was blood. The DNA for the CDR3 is TGTGCCAGCAGTTTAATTCGGGGCCAGGCTTTCTTT. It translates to CASSLIRGQAFF.